This T cell receptor (beta chain) was sequenced during a study of control samples from healthy donors and cancer patients. Produced via immunoSEQ multiplex PCR; TCRdb's table is partial and in-frame only. Altogether under 20,000 clones are present, about 86% being singletons, with the ten largest covering approximately 10%. With 6 bases removed from V and 8 bases from J, the gap between germline ends came to 16 bases. The CDR3 runs to 13 residues. Germline CDR1 SNHLY, CDR2 FYNNEI. The TCR was taken from a woman aged 70-85 years with colorectal cancer. Sequencing was performed on PBMCs. V is TRBV2 and J is TRBJ1-2; D call uncertain. The CDR3 sequence is CASRWSGLMGYTF. CDR3 nucleotide sequence: TGTGCCAGCAGGTGGTCAGGTCTTATGGGCTACACCTTC.